One and the same sample provided the 26 T cell receptor beta chains below, sequenced in a study of T cells in Graves' hyperthyroidism and ophthalmopathy (dated by TCRdb to between 2018 and 2021). Libraries were built with multiplex PCR. Sequenced using an Illumina HiSeq 2000. The TCR beta CDR3 regions were amplified from the RNA transcripts. The first round of RT-PCR for the TCR CDR3 was performed with the HTBI primer set and the Qiagen OneStep RT-PCR kit. TCRdb cleaned the public reads at Q25 with fastp, built clones with MiXCR and kept in-frame beta chains. For every CDR3 protein sequence, its rows merge into one entry that carries the most common genes and DNA. For this sample there are about 500,000 distinct CDR3 sequences; approximately 15% appear just once. The ten largest clones add up to 18% of the sample. Sequenced input: blood. Receptor source: a woman under 30 with Graves' hyperthyroidism.

In its sample, this clonotype was seen a few times. This chain links TRBV12-3 or TRBV12-4 with TRBJ2-2, with 9 bases matching TRBD2. J was trimmed by 4 bases and V by 8 bases; bases with no gene match: 5. This CDR3 spans 14 amino acids. The CDR3 region is CASLLSGGTGELFF. In DNA form, the CDR3 reads TGTGCCAGCCTGCTTAGCGGGGGCACCGGGGAGCTGTTTTTT.

This clonotype was found many times. The rearrangement joins TRBV20-1 to TRBJ2-1; maybe TRBD1 (5 bases). The CDR3 runs to 16 residues. The V end was cut by 5 bases, the J end by 8 bases, with 25 bases between. Per germline, CDR1 DFQATT and CDR2 SNEGSKA (reference sequence). The CDR3 region is CSALGRSIDVVDEQFF. The DNA of the CDR3 is TGCAGTGCTTTGGGGCGGTCAATCGACGTTGTAGATGAGCAGTTCTTC.

This clonotype was recorded many times. V is TRBV29-1 and J is TRBJ2-5, with 7 bases lining up with TRBD2. Losses at the gene ends were 3 bases for V and 5 bases for J; bases not matched to a gene: 3. Germline V gene sequence: CDR1 SQVTM, CDR2 ANQGSEA. The CDR3 totals 12 residues. This chain's CDR3 is CSVDRGGETQYF. The CDR3 nucleotides are TGCAGCGTTGACCGGGGAGGGGAGACCCAGTACTTC.

This clonotype was found once. The chain uses TRBV29-1 and TRBJ2-1; D may match TRBD1 or TRBD2 (5 bases each). In germline, CDR1 is SQVTM, CDR2 ANQGSEA. The CDR3 loop spans 16 amino acids. Trimming took off 6 bases at V and 2 bases at J, with 20 bases between the two ends. The CDR3 protein is CSVNGADGGTYNEQFF. The CDR3 DNA sequence: TGCAGCGTGAATGGGGCGGATGGGGGAACCTACAATGAGCAGTTCTTC.

This clonotype showed up many times. This sequence joins TRBV11-2 and TRBJ1-4, with 9 bases aligning to TRBD1. Germline V gives CDR1 SGHAT, CDR2 FQNNGV. Trimming cost V 5 bases and J 6 bases; bases outside gene matches: 7. CDR3 size: 15 residues. The CDR3 DNA follows: TGTGCCAGCAGCAGGGGGACAGGGAGGGATGAAAAACTGTTTTTT. It codes for CASSRGTGRDEKLFF.

This clonotype was observed a few times. In DNA form, the CDR3 reads TGTGCCAGCAGCCCCGGGCGGGGGAGTGAGCAGTTCTTC. This translates into CASSPGRGSEQFF. This chain joins TRBV3-1 and TRBJ2-1; TRBD2 aligns across 7 bases. The ends lost 4 bases at V and 9 bases at J; junction bases unmatched: 6. Germline assignment: CDR1 LGHDT and CDR2 YNNKEL (reference sequence). There are 13 residues in the CDR3.

This clonotype was counted ten times or more. The CDR3: CASTLSGPVNQPQHF. CDR3 DNA sequence: TGTGCCAGCACCCTCTCGGGACCCGTAAATCAGCCCCAGCATTTT. V and J are TRBV12-3 or TRBV12-4 and TRBJ1-5; TRBD1 is a possible D gene (5 bases). The V gene lost 7 bases and the J gene lost 4 bases, with 17 bases spanning the gap. There are 15 residues in the CDR3.

The J gene is TRBJ1-6, the V gene TRBV10-3; D unclear. This CDR3 is 14 amino acids long. Trimming removed 6 bases from V and 10 bases from J, with 16 bases in between. Germline V lookup: CDR1 ENHRY, CDR2 SYGVKD. CDR3 coding DNA: TGTGCCATCAGCTTGGGTGATACGGGCTCACCCCTCCACTTT. Translation: CAISLGDTGSPLHF.

This clonotype was observed at least ten times. This sequence joins TRBV6-5 and TRBJ2-2; a weak D match, TRBD1 (5 bases). The CDR3 runs to 14 residues. The V gene's germline CDR1 is MNHEY and CDR2 SVGAGI. Trimming pared 0 bases from V and 5 bases from J, leaving 7 bases between. CDR3 nucleotides: TGTGCCAGCAGTTACTCCCAGGGAACCGGGGAGCTGTTTTTT. Its protein is CASSYSQGTGELFF.

This chain joins TRBV28 and TRBJ1-2; D perhaps matches TRBD1 (6 bases). V gave up 5 bases and J gave up 0 bases, with 16 bases separating them. CDR1 MDHEN and CDR2 SYDVKM come from the germline V gene. The CDR3 covers 16 residues. The CDR3 is CASSPWGGSANYGYTF. CDR3 nucleotides: TGTGCCAGCAGTCCCTGGGGGGGCTCAGCTAACTATGGCTACACCTTC.

This clonotype occurred a few times. This may be a read error, as it is one base from a much larger clone. The rearrangement links TRBV4-3 to TRBJ2-5, with a weak D call TRBD1 (5 bases). The V gene lost 5 bases and the J gene lost 6 bases, with 16 bases spanning the gap. The CDR3 spans 14 residues. Germline V gene data show CDR1 as LGHNA and CDR2 as YSLEER. CDR3 loop: CASSTVGRQQTQYF. The CDR3 DNA reads as TGCGCCAGCAGCACCGTGGGGCGGCAACAGACCCAGTACTTC.

This clonotype was seen many times. V gene TRBV7-2 combines with J gene TRBJ1-5; D remains ambiguous. Trimming took off 5 bases at V and 4 bases at J, with 6 bases between the two ends. Per the germline V gene, CDR1 is SGHTA and CDR2 is FQGNSA. This CDR3 region has 12 residues. CDR3 residues: CASSRQNQPQHF. CDR3 nucleotides: TGTGCCAGCAGCAGACAAAATCAGCCCCAGCATTTT.

This clonotype was picked up many times. V is TRBV20-1 and J is TRBJ2-1, with 7 bases that match TRBD2. There are 12 residues in the CDR3. Germline V gene sequence: CDR1 DFQATT, CDR2 SNEGSKA (reference sequence). V gave up 7 bases and J gave up 7 bases; unmatched junction bases: 7. CDR3 region: CSGKAGLNEQFF. DNA for the CDR3: TGCAGTGGAAAAGCGGGACTGAATGAGCAGTTCTTC.

The rearrangement joins TRBV29-1 to TRBJ2-7; D is possibly TRBD1 (5 bases). This CDR3 region has 12 residues. From germline, CDR1 is SQVTM and CDR2 ANQGSEA. Trimming took off 4 bases at V and 4 bases at J, with 11 bases between the two ends. In nucleotides, the CDR3 is TGCAGCGTTGCGACAGATTATTACGAGCAGTACTTC. Translated: CSVATDYYEQYF.

Worth noting for this clonotype: This may stem from a read error, because a much larger clone lies one nucleotide away. The chain couples TRBV7-9 to TRBJ1-6; maybe TRBD1 (6 bases). The V end lost 1 base, the J end lost 8 bases, and 9 bases lay between the germline ends. This CDR3 region has 14 residues. The germline gives CDR1 SEHNR, CDR2 FQNEAQ (reference sequence). CDR3 in DNA: TGTGCCAGCAGCTTAGAACAGGGTGATTCACCCCTCCACTTT. It is translated as CASSLEQGDSPLHF.

The V and J genes are TRBV7-2 and TRBJ1-4; D is perhaps TRBD1 (5 bases). There are 15 residues in the CDR3. The V and J ends lost 3 bases and 12 bases respectively, with 20 bases between them. Germline V CDR1 and CDR2: SGHTA, FQGNSA. The CDR3 DNA reads as TGTGCCAGCAGCTTGATCCCCGGGACCACAGGAGAACTGTTTTTT. It translates to CASSLIPGTTGELFF.

The genes are TRBV10-3 and TRBJ2-2, with 10 nucleotides matching TRBD1. This CDR3 spans 18 amino acids. CDR1 and CDR2 (germline): ENHRY, SYGVKD. Trimming at V came to 2 bases and at J to 4 bases, leaving 10 bases not matched to a gene. The chain's CDR3 is CAISETRQGASVTGELFF. The CDR3 DNA reads TGTGCCATCAGTGAGACCCGACAGGGGGCGTCGGTCACCGGGGAGCTGTTTTTT.

This clonotype was found many times. This chain uses TRBV12-5 with TRBJ2-1; perhaps TRBD1 as D (5 bases). The CDR3 loop spans 14 amino acids. V lost 4 bases and J lost 7, with 14 bases in between. CDR1 is LGHNT, CDR2 FRNRAP, per germline. This CDR3 is CASGYVAGSNEQFF. As DNA, the CDR3 is TGTGCTAGTGGTTATGTCGCAGGGTCGAATGAGCAGTTCTTC.

The rearrangement links TRBV6-1 to TRBJ1-4; perhaps TRBD1 as D (6 bases). Germline V gives CDR1 MNHNS, CDR2 SASEGT. The CDR3 loop spans 14 amino acids. V was trimmed by 6 bases and J by 3 bases, leaving 11 bases between them. CDR3 DNA: TGTGCCAGCAGGTCGACAGGATCTAATGAAAAACTGTTTTTT. Its translation: CASRSTGSNEKLFF.

This clonotype has ten or more counts. This sequence joins TRBV27 and TRBJ1-1, with D perhaps matching TRBD1 (5 bases). CDR1 and CDR2 from the germline V gene are MNHEY and SMNVEV (reference sequence). This CDR3 region has 13 residues. Trimming removed 3 bases from V and 4 bases from J, with 9 bases in between. The CDR3 spells CASSLADSTEAFF. The CDR3 DNA is TGTGCCAGCAGTTTGGCCGACAGCACTGAAGCTTTCTTT.

The rearrangement links TRBV30 to TRBJ1-2; 8 nucleotides match TRBD1. This CDR3 spans 12 amino acids. The junction had 3 bases not matched to a gene; V was cut back by 6 bases and J by 3 bases. Germline assignment: CDR1 GTSNPN and CDR2 SVGIG (reference sequence). CDR3 nucleotides: TGTGCCTGCGCGACAGGGGACTATGGCTACACCTTC. Translating gives CACATGDYGYTF. Full variable domain (missing parts from reference TRBV30 and TRBJ1-2): SQTIHQWPATLVQPVGSPLSLECTVEGTSNPNLYWYRQAAGRGLQLLFYSVGIGQISSEVPQNLSASRPQDRQFILSSKKLLLSDSGFYLCACATGDYGYTFGSGTRLTVV.

This clonotype was found many times. The V and J genes are TRBV28 and TRBJ1-1; tentatively, D is TRBD1 (5 bases). The germline CDR1 and CDR2 sequences are MDHEN and SYDVKM. The CDR3 consists of 15 residues. V lost 2 bases, J lost 0 bases, and 10 bases lay in between. CDR3 sequence reads: CASSLAPTVNTEAFF. In DNA form, the CDR3 reads TGTGCCAGCAGTTTAGCCCCGACAGTGAACACTGAAGCTTTCTTT.

The V call is TRBV6-2 or TRBV6-3, the J call TRBJ2-1; tentatively, D is TRBD1 or TRBD2 (5 bases each). This CDR3 comprises 13 residues. CDR1 is MNHEY, CDR2 SVGEGT, per germline. V was clipped by 2 bases and J by 10 bases, with 12 bases between them. The CDR3, as DNA: TGTGCCAGCAGTTACCTTGAAGGGGAGGAGCAGTTCTTC. Amino acid sequence: CASSYLEGEEQFF.

V and J are TRBV7-9 and TRBJ2-5; D is possibly TRBD2 (7 bases). CDR1 and CDR2 (germline): SEHNR, FQNEAQ (reference sequence). V was shortened by 5 bases and J by 9 bases, with 25 bases between the two germline ends. The CDR3 covers 16 residues. In DNA form, the CDR3 reads TGTGCCAGCAGCCCCCCACGGGGCTGGGAGGGGGTGTCCCAGTACTTC. Protein: CASSPPRGWEGVSQYF.

Many counts were recorded for this clonotype. The rearrangement uses TRBV20-1 and TRBJ2-3; the D gene is possibly TRBD2 (5 bases). Trimming removed 5 bases at V and 6 bases at J, with 9 bases between. This CDR3 has 11 amino acids. Germline loops: CDR1 DFQATT, CDR2 SNEGSKA (reference sequence). DNA of the CDR3: TGCAGTGCTCGGCCGGGGGATACGCAGTATTTT. Protein sequence: CSARPGDTQYF.

The table lists this clonotype with a few counts. The chain recombines TRBV19 with TRBJ1-2; D is unclear. V was shortened by 7 bases and J by 7 bases, with 16 bases between the two germline ends. Germline-derived CDR1 and CDR2 are LNHDA and SQIVND (reference sequence). The CDR3 runs 13 residues. The CDR3 is CASTPQARRGYTF. The DNA for the CDR3 is TGTGCCAGTACCCCCCAGGCCAGGCGTGGCTACACCTTC.